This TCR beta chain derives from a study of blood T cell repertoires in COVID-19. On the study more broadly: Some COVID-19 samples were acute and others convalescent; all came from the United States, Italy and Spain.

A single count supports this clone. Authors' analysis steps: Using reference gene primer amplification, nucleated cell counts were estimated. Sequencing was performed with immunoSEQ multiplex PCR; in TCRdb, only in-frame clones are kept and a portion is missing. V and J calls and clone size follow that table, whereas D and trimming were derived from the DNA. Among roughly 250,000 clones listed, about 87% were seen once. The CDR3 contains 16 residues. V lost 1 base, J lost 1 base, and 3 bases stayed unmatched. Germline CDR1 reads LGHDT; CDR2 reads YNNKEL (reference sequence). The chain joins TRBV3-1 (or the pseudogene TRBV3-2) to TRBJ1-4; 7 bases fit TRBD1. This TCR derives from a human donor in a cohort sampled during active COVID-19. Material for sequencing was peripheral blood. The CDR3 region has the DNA TGTGCCAGCAGCCAAGCACAGGGGTTAACTAATGAAAAACTGTTTTTT. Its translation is CASSQAQGLTNEKLFF.